Below are 5 T cell receptor beta chains sequenced from a single sample in a study of radiation and T cells in renal cell carcinoma. Clones were sequenced by immunoSEQ multiplex PCR, and TCRdb holds only the in-frame ones, with some missing. The profile shows approximately 75,000 clones, 82% of them singletons. As to time point: blood 2 weeks post-SBRT. As for treatment: 15 Gy SBRT to primary tumor, nephrectomy 4 weeks later. Specimen: blood, collected from a patient whose treatment included radiotherapy and nephrectomy. The receptors stem from a man aged 55 to 70 with renal cell carcinoma.

The gene calls are TRBV6-1 and TRBJ1-1; 7 nucleotides match TRBD1. Germline CDR1 and CDR2: MNHNS and SASEGT. The CDR3 is 13 residues long. Trimming removed 6 bases from V and 6 bases from J; junction bases left unmatched: 7. DNA of the CDR3: TGTGCCAGCAGGCTGACAGGGTCTGCTGAAGCTTTCTTT. This encodes CASRLTGSAEAFF.

The rearrangement uses TRBV2 and TRBJ2-2; no reliable D call. The germline CDR1 and CDR2 sequences are SNHLY and FYNNEI. The CDR3 runs to 16 residues. Trimming pared 2 bases from V and 1 base from J, leaving 11 bases between. The CDR3 reads CASSEFPGLNTGELFF. Written as DNA, the CDR3 is TGTGCCAGCAGTGAATTTCCAGGCCTGAACACCGGGGAGCTGTTTTTT.

V usage is TRBV5-1 and J usage is TRBJ2-1, with TRBD2 matching over 12 bases. Germline lookup yields CDR1 SGHRS and CDR2 YFSETQ. V trimming: 4 bases; J trimming: 6 bases; junction bases outside the gene matches: 14. This CDR3 has 18 amino acids. Here the CDR3 reads CASSLKPTSGRFGNEQFF. In DNA form, the CDR3 reads TGCGCCAGCAGCCTTAAACCGACTAGCGGGAGATTCGGCAATGAGCAGTTCTTC.

The V and J genes are TRBV4-1 and TRBJ2-6, with D possibly being TRBD1 (5 bases). Deletions cut 2 bases from V and 1 base from J, with 18 bases between. The CDR3 consists of 19 residues. The germline gives CDR1 MGHRA, CDR2 YSYEKL. The CDR3 bases are TGCGCCAGCAGCCAATACAACAACCTCCAGGGTTCTGGGGCCAACGTCCTGACTTTC. Its protein is CASSQYNNLQGSGANVLTF.

In regard to this clone: Other DNA sequences from this sample encode an identical CDR3 as well. The genes are TRBV27 and TRBJ2-1; D not certain. The CDR3 spans 14 residues. V lost 0 bases and J 1 base, leaving 4 bases between the germline ends. Looked up from germline, CDR1 is MNHEY and CDR2 is SMNVEV (reference sequence). DNA of the CDR3: TGTGCCAGCAGTTTATCAGGGTCCTACAATGAGCAGTTCTTC. Protein product: CASSLSGSYNEQFF.